This T cell receptor beta chain comes out of a study of PD-1 blockade in classical Hodgkin lymphoma. Germline V CDR1 and CDR2: GTSNPN, SVGIG (reference sequence). CDR3 length: 13 residues. Trimming removed 4 bases at V and 2 bases at J, with 6 bases between. Worth noting for this clone: The antigen is undetermined.

Overall study results and limits: A reduction in baseline TCR diversity was reportedly seen in newly diagnosed patients relative to healthy donors.

Here immunoSEQ multiplex PCR was the method, and the copy in TCRdb shows in-frame clones only, minus some. The table includes 9,500 to 13,000 clones, about 80% detected once. Relapse was seen in all patients after autologous stem cell transplantation, and brentuximab vedotin exposure was variable. The TCR was taken from a human donor with classical Hodgkin lymphoma. Material: peripheral blood mononuclear cells (PBMCs), obtained before the second cycle of nivolumab. The V gene is TRBV30, the J gene TRBJ1-6; D ambiguous. CDR3 in DNA: TGTGCCTGGACCAAGGCCTATAATTCACCCCTCCACTTT. Translated: CAWTKAYNSPLHF. Supplemented by reference TRBV30 and TRBJ1-6, the full variable domain reads SQTIHQWPATLVQPVGSPLSLECTVEGTSNPNLYWYRQAAGRGLQLLFYSVGIGQISSEVPQNLSASRPQDRQFILSSKKLLLSDSGFYLCAWTKAYNSPLHFGNGTRLTVT.